This TCR beta chain appears in the sequencing data of a study of metastatic and nonmetastatic thyroid tumors. Overall study: Comparison of repertoires was carried out across blood and tumor or nodule tissue from malignant and benign thyroid patients.

This CDR3 region has 15 residues. J gave up 9 bases and V 4 bases, and 10 bases lay outside the gene matches. CDR1 is SGHDT and CDR2 is YYEEEE in the germline V gene. How the authors handled the data: The authors used CDR3 differences across clinicopathological groups to build a distant-metastasis classifier for papillary thyroid cancer. TCRdb re-called clones via MiXCR from the PCR reads. In this record, the V and J calls reflect TCRdb's handling and not the investigators' own analysis. Of 20,000 or so clones listed, approximately 22% were seen once; the top ten hold around 7.8%. This clone was seen many times. Among the patients, none had received any treatment before thyroid surgery.

The sequence was collected from a female donor with papillary thyroid cancer or a benign thyroid nodule (not recorded which). Some clones in this sample may be carry-over from other donors' samples. The J gene is TRBJ2-1, the V gene TRBV5-6; 10 nucleotides agree with TRBD2. Sequenced material: adjacent normal tissue. The CDR3 sequence is CASSPRTSGLPEQFF. The CDR3 DNA sequence: TGTGCCAGCAGCCCCAGGACTAGCGGACTCCCTGAGCAGTTCTTC.